This T cell receptor (beta chain) was identified during a study of cytotoxic CD8 clonotypes in ibrutinib-treated CLL. The length of the CDR3 is 14 residues. Germline loops: CDR1 LNHNV, CDR2 YYDKDF (reference sequence). V was shortened by 4 bases and J by 8 bases, with 14 bases between the two germline ends. Sequencing used immunoSEQ multiplex PCR; TCRdb keeps in-frame clones, though not all of them. The data contain about 200,000 clones, 72% of them singletons. This chain joins TRBV15 and TRBJ1-4; D is uncertain. Here the sequenced sample was PBMCs, taken after 24 months of ibrutinib treatment. This clonotype originated in a human donor with chronic lymphocytic leukemia. DNA of the CDR3: TGTGCCACCAGCATACGACTACGAGGGGAAAAACTGTTTTTT. This encodes CATSIRLRGEKLFF.